The 13 T cell receptor beta chains in this list originate from one sample, sequenced in a study of cytomegalovirus exposure and HLA in healthy donors. A multiplex PCR was run with 60 Vbeta primers and 13 Jbeta primers. This table comes from immunoSEQ multiplex PCR, and its TCRdb copy is limited to in-frame clones, with some not included. The sample consists of 250,000 to 350,000 clones, 80% of them appearing once. The sequenced material came from PBMCs. The receptors derive from a girl aged 2-10 years in good health and CMV-seronegative.

The rearrangement links TRBV5-1 to TRBJ1-1; possibly TRBD1 for D (5 bases). This CDR3 has 13 amino acids. CDR1 and CDR2 (germline): SGHRS, YFSETQ. Trimming stripped 2 bases from V and 6 bases from J, with 11 bases between. CDR3 sequence reads: CASSFKGDSEAFF. The DNA of the CDR3 is TGCGCCAGCAGCTTTAAAGGGGATTCTGAAGCTTTCTTT.

The chain recombines TRBV5-6 with TRBJ1-2; 7 bases line up with TRBD1. Germline V gene data show CDR1 as SGHDT and CDR2 as YYEEEE. CDR3 length: 14 amino acids. Trimming at V came to 1 base and at J to 5 bases, leaving 5 bases not matched to a gene. CDR3 protein: CASSLMGTVYGYTF. The CDR3 region has the DNA TGTGCCAGCAGCTTGATGGGGACAGTTTATGGCTACACCTTC.

The chain couples TRBV6-6 to TRBJ2-7; TRBD2 aligns across 12 bases. The CDR3 spans 16 residues. With 2 bases clipped from V and 6 bases from J, the junction kept 8 bases outside the gene matches. The germline V gene encodes CDR1 MNHNY and CDR2 SVGAGI (reference sequence). CDR3 DNA sequence: TGTGCCAGCAGTTACCTTAAGACTAGCGGGAGAGGCGAGCAGTACTTC. Its translation: CASSYLKTSGRGEQYF.

The chain uses TRBV7-2 and TRBJ1-5; D not certain. The CDR3 length is 13 residues. Germline V gene data show CDR1 as SGHTA and CDR2 as FQGNSA. V lost 1 base, J lost 4 bases, and 5 bases lay in between. The CDR3 DNA reads TGTGCCAGCAGCTTAGTTGCGAATCAGCCCCAGCATTTT. Amino acids: CASSLVANQPQHF.

This chain links TRBV6-5 with TRBJ1-2; unclear D gene. From germline, CDR1 is MNHEY and CDR2 SVGAGI. Trimming took 0 bases from V and 8 from J, leaving 16 bases between them. The CDR3 spans 15 residues. CDR3 region: CASSYSIPGLAGYTF. The CDR3 region has the DNA TGTGCCAGCAGTTACTCGATTCCAGGACTAGCCGGCTACACCTTC.

The V and J genes are TRBV7-2 and TRBJ1-2; TRBD1 is a possible D gene (5 bases). Trimming took 5 bases from V and 2 from J, leaving 6 bases between them. Germline values: CDR1 SGHTA, CDR2 FQGNSA. The CDR3 length is 12 residues. The CDR3 is CASSRQNYGYTF. The CDR3 DNA is TGTGCCAGCAGCCGACAGAACTATGGCTACACCTTC.

This clone was counted between two and nine times. V gene TRBV5-6 combines with J gene TRBJ2-7, with 14 bases aligning to TRBD2. In germline, CDR1 is SGHDT, CDR2 YYEEEE. Germline trimming cut 4 bases from V and 9 bases from J; bases unmatched to any gene: 9. There are 15 residues in the CDR3. The CDR3 DNA follows: TGTGCCAGCAGCCTGACCCGGACTAGCGGGAGGTTGCAGTACTTC. Translated: CASSLTRTSGRLQYF.

The CDR3: CASSLRRQGSATGELFF. The CDR3 DNA reads as TGCGCCAGCAGCCTTCGGCGACAGGGTTCCGCCACCGGGGAGCTGTTTTTT. This chain links TRBV4-1 with TRBJ2-2; 7 nucleotides align to TRBD1. Trimming took 4 bases from V and 4 from J; bases not matched to a gene: 12. Germline CDR1 reads MGHRA; CDR2 reads YSYEKL. The CDR3 runs to 17 residues.

The V and J genes are TRBV18 and TRBJ2-7; TRBD1 agrees at 8 bases. With 0 bases clipped from V and 4 bases from J, the junction kept 5 bases outside the gene matches. Looked up from germline, CDR1 is KGHSH and CDR2 is LQKENI. The CDR3 is made up of 15 amino acids. CDR3 in DNA: TGTGCCAGCTCACCACCTTCAGGGGGCTCATACGAGCAGTACTTC. It specifies CASSPPSGGSYEQYF.

The V gene is TRBV6-5, the J gene TRBJ2-7; 12 bases are a match to TRBD2. This CDR3 is 15 amino acids long. Germline values: CDR1 MNHEY, CDR2 SVGAGI. Losses at the gene ends were 2 bases for V and 2 bases for J; bases not matched to a gene: 1. The CDR3 is CASSYGLAGTYEQYF. The DNA for the CDR3 is TGTGCCAGCAGTTACGGACTAGCGGGAACCTACGAGCAGTACTTC.

This clone came up a few times. The chain is built from TRBV6-1 and TRBJ1-1; TRBD1 agrees at 7 bases. Germline CDR1 and CDR2: MNHNS and SASEGT. The CDR3 consists of 15 residues. V gave up 1 base and J gave up 3 bases; unmatched junction bases: 5. For the CDR3, the DNA is TGTGCCAGCAGTGAAGGTGAGGGGGCGTACACTGAAGCTTTCTTT. It yields the protein CASSEGEGAYTEAFF.

The J gene is TRBJ1-5, the V gene TRBV15; D is unresolved. This CDR3 region has 14 residues. Trimming removed 6 bases from V and 3 bases from J, with 12 bases in between. Germline loops: CDR1 LNHNV, CDR2 YYDKDF (reference sequence). CDR3 in amino acids: CATRTHRSNQPQHF. The CDR3 DNA is TGTGCCACCAGGACCCACAGATCCAATCAGCCCCAGCATTTT. The whole variable domain, remainder taken from reference TRBV15 and TRBJ1-5, is DAMVIQNPRYQVTQFGKPVTLSCSQTLNHNVMYWYQQKSSQAPKLLFHYYDKDFNNEADTPDNFQSRRPNTSFCFLDIRSPGLGDTAMYLCATRTHRSNQPQHFGDGTRLSIL.

The V and J genes are TRBV5-5 and TRBJ2-2, with unresolved D. The CDR3 extends over 16 amino acids. V shed 2 bases and J shed 1 base, with 12 bases lying between them. Germline V gene lookup returns CDR1 SGHKS and CDR2 YYEKEE (reference sequence). This chain's CDR3 is CASSFGAGLNTGELFF. In DNA form, the CDR3 reads TGTGCCAGCAGCTTCGGTGCAGGTTTGAACACCGGGGAGCTGTTTTTT. Full variable domain (missing parts from reference TRBV5-5 and TRBJ2-2): DAGVTQSPTHLIKTRGQQVTLRCSPISGHKSVSWYQQVLGQGPQFIFQYYEKEERGRGNFPDRFSARQFPNYSSELNVNALLLGDSALYLCASSFGAGLNTGELFFGEGSRLTVL.